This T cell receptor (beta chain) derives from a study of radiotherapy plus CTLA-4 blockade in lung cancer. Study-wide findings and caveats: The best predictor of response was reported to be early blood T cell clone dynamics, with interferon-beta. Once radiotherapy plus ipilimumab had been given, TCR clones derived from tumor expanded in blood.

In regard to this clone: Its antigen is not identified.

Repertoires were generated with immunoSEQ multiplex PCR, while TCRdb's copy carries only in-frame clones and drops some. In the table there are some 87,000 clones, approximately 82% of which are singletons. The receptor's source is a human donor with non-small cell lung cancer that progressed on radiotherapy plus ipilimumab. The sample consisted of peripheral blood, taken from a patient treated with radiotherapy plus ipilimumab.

The DNA of the CDR3 is TGTGCCAGCAGTGGTGGCTCCCAGGGTTATGAAAAACTGTTTTTT. Translated, it gives CASSGGSQGYEKLFF. The chain uses TRBV25-1 and TRBJ1-4; D may be TRBD1 (5 bases). Per the germline V gene, CDR1 is MGHDK and CDR2 is SYGVNS. Trimming stripped 4 bases from V and 6 bases from J, with 15 bases between. This CDR3 region has 15 residues.